This entry lists 32 T cell receptor beta chains sequenced from one sample in a study of T cell changes during pregnancy in multiple sclerosis. The repertoire was sequenced with immunoSEQ multiplex PCR; TCRdb's copy has only in-frame clones and lacks some. The sample consists of some 38,000 clones, nearly 90% of them appearing once. Sequencing was performed on CD4+ T cells from peripheral blood mononuclear cells, taken in the second trimester of pregnancy. All receptors derive from a female donor with multiple sclerosis, enrolled in a pregnancy study.

In this sample, this clone turned up once. The chain recombines TRBV4-3 with TRBJ2-1; maybe TRBD1 (7 bases). The CDR3 sequence is 15 residues long. The V gene lost 3 bases and the J gene lost 6 bases, with 15 bases spanning the gap. CDR1 and CDR2 from the germline V gene are LGHNA and YSLEER. The CDR3 here is CASSQAGQKSNEQFF. The CDR3 bases are TGCGCCAGCAGCCAGGCGGGACAGAAATCCAATGAGCAGTTCTTC.

V and J are TRBV6-6 and TRBJ1-2, with 9 bases fitting TRBD1. The CDR3 is 14 amino acids. Germline V CDR1 and CDR2: MNHNY, SVGAGI (reference sequence). V was clipped by 2 bases and J by 6 bases; unmatched bases: 4. The CDR3 loop reads CASSYGTGTDGYTF. The CDR3 DNA reads as TGTGCCAGCAGTTACGGGACAGGGACCGATGGCTACACCTTC.

The rearrangement links TRBV29-1 to TRBJ2-3; 10 positions match TRBD2. Germline V gene lookup returns CDR1 SQVTM and CDR2 ANQGSEA. This CDR3 is built from 17 residues. After removal of 8 bases from V and 5 bases from J, the junction contained 19 bases not matched to a gene. The CDR3 protein is CSTRDKGLAGVEDTQYF. CDR3 bases: TGCAGCACTCGTGACAAAGGGCTAGCGGGAGTGGAAGATACGCAGTATTTT.

The chain couples TRBV6-5 to TRBJ2-1; 7 nucleotides agree with TRBD2. V gave up 0 bases and J gave up 13 bases; unmatched junction bases: 9. Per germline, CDR1 MNHEY and CDR2 SVGAGI. The CDR3 runs to 14 residues. CDR3: CASSYSTAGTFQFF. The CDR3 nucleotides are TGTGCCAGCAGTTACTCGACAGCGGGAACTTTTCAGTTCTTC.

The rearrangement uses TRBV5-6 and TRBJ2-3; TRBD2 matches at 7 bases. The CDR3 length is 17 residues. V shed 3 bases and J 2 bases; nucleotides not matched to a gene: 12. CDR1 is SGHDT and CDR2 is YYEEEE in the germline V gene. The CDR3 spells CASSSYLAALVTDTQYF. The DNA for the CDR3 is TGTGCCAGCAGCTCATACCTAGCGGCCCTAGTCACAGATACGCAGTATTTT.

The chain couples TRBV19 to TRBJ2-6, with D possibly matching TRBD1 (6 bases). V dropped 6 bases and J dropped 1 base, with 22 bases sitting between them. This CDR3 is 19 amino acids long. Germline-derived CDR1 and CDR2 are LNHDA and SQIVND (reference sequence). CDR3 in amino acids: CASSQTMARGRSGANVLTF. In DNA, the CDR3 is TGTGCCAGTAGCCAAACGATGGCTAGGGGGAGATCTGGGGCCAACGTCCTGACTTTC.

The V call is TRBV19, the J call TRBJ2-7; 11 bases are shared with TRBD2. Germline V gene data show CDR1 as LNHDA and CDR2 as SQIVND (reference sequence). The junction had 4 bases not matched to a gene; V was cut back by 5 bases and J by 4 bases. This CDR3 contains 14 residues. The CDR3 coding sequence is TGTGCCAGTAGTGCAACTAGCGGGAGATACGAGCAGTACTTC. Translating gives CASSATSGRYEQYF. Complete variable domain (other parts from reference TRBV19 and TRBJ2-7): DGGITQSPKYLFRKEGQNVTLSCEQNLNHDAMYWYRQDPGQGLRLIYYSQIVNDFQKGDIAEGYSVSREKKESFPLTVTSAQKNPTAFYLCASSATSGRYEQYFGPGTRLTVT.

This clone has just one count. The chain uses TRBV5-1 and TRBJ2-5, with 7 nucleotides matching TRBD2. Germline assignment: CDR1 SGHRS and CDR2 YFSETQ. This CDR3 is 15 amino acids long. With 4 bases clipped from V and 2 bases from J, the junction kept 8 bases outside the gene matches. The CDR3 nucleotides are TGCGCCAGCAGCCTAGGGGACTACCAACAAGAGACCCAGTACTTC. Its translation is CASSLGDYQQETQYF.

The V gene is TRBV5-4, the J gene TRBJ2-3; 7 bases are shared with TRBD2. The trim removed 4 bases at V and 0 bases at J, leaving 8 bases unmatched. This CDR3 has 16 residues. Looked up from germline, CDR1 is SGHNT and CDR2 is YYREEE (reference sequence). The CDR3 sequence is CASSPLTSLSTDTQYF. CDR3 in DNA: TGTGCCAGCAGCCCGTTGACTAGCTTAAGCACAGATACGCAGTATTTT.

CDR3 nucleotide sequence: TGCGCCAGCAGCTTGTCTTCCCAAGCAGGCTCATCCTATGGCTACACCTTC. It encodes CASSLSSQAGSSYGYTF. The gene calls are TRBV5-1 and TRBJ1-2; D remains unclear. Germline V gene data show CDR1 as SGHRS and CDR2 as YFSETQ. The CDR3 covers 17 residues. With 1 base removed from V and 4 bases from J, the gap between germline ends came to 20 bases. Full variable domain (remainder filled in from reference TRBV5-1 and TRBJ1-2): KAGVTQTPRYLIKTRGQQVTLSCSPISGHRSVSWYQQTPGQGLQFLFEYFSETQRNKGNFPGRFSGRQFSNSRSEMNVSTLELGDSALYLCASSLSSQAGSSYGYTFGSGTRLTVV.

CDR3 DNA: TGTGCCAGCAGAGTAGCGGGAGCTAGAGAGACCCAGTACTTC. It codes for CASRVAGARETQYF. This rearrangement joins TRBV6-1 to TRBJ2-5, with 9 bases identical to TRBD2. V was clipped by 6 bases and J by 4 bases; unmatched bases: 6. CDR1 and CDR2 from the germline V gene are MNHNS and SASEGT. This CDR3 is built from 14 residues.

J is TRBJ1-1 and V is TRBV5-1; D uncertain. The CDR3 contains 13 residues. Deletions cut 4 bases from V and 1 base from J, with 8 bases between. Germline loops: CDR1 SGHRS, CDR2 YFSETQ. CDR3 in amino acids: CASSKTGNTEAFF. The DNA of the CDR3 is TGCGCCAGCAGCAAGACGGGGAACACTGAAGCTTTCTTT.

The chain has TRBV11-2 and TRBJ2-5; no definite D call. From germline, CDR1 is SGHAT and CDR2 FQNNGV. The CDR3 is made up of 12 amino acids. V lost 5 bases and J 4 bases, leaving 8 bases between the germline ends. The CDR3 is CASSLLLETQYF. The CDR3 DNA reads TGTGCCAGCAGCCTACTATTAGAGACCCAGTACTTC. The whole variable domain, remainder taken from reference TRBV11-2 and TRBJ2-5, is EAGVAQSPRYKIIEKRQSVAFWCNPISGHATLYWYQQILGQGPKLLIQFQNNGVVDDSQLPKDRFSAERLKGVDSTLKIQPAKLEDSAVYLCASSLLLETQYFGPGTRLLVL.

Here the CDR3 DNA reads TGCGCCAGCAGCCAAATTCCCCAGGCCCAAGAGACCCAGTACTTC. This codes for CASSQIPQAQETQYF. This chain connects TRBV5-1 to TRBJ2-5; D gene unclear. V was clipped by 4 bases and J by 1 base, with 14 bases between them. Germline lookup yields CDR1 SGHRS and CDR2 YFSETQ. The CDR3 totals 15 residues.

V and J are TRBV4-1 and TRBJ2-1; D might be TRBD2 (5 bases). This CDR3 has 14 amino acids. Deletions cut 3 bases from V and 5 bases from J, with 11 bases between. Germline-derived CDR1 and CDR2 are MGHRA and YSYEKL. The CDR3 spells CASSHPGVNNEQFF. For the CDR3, the DNA is TGCGCCAGCAGCCATCCCGGGGTAAACAATGAGCAGTTCTTC.

The chain recombines TRBV7-2 with TRBJ1-5, with 8 nucleotides matching TRBD1. J lost 6 bases, V lost 7 bases, and 5 bases had no gene match. Germline lookup yields CDR1 SGHTA and CDR2 FQGNSA. The CDR3 sequence is 13 residues long. The CDR3 DNA sequence: TGTGCCAGCACCCTGGGACAGGCTCAGCCCCAGCATTTT. Translation: CASTLGQAQPQHF.

J is TRBJ2-1 and V is TRBV19; 13 bases line up with TRBD2. Germline lookup yields CDR1 LNHDA and CDR2 SQIVND (reference sequence). V shed 6 bases, J shed 7 bases, and the junction held 9 bases outside the gene matches. This CDR3 spans 16 amino acids. CDR3: CASRDRTSGRPNEQFF. The CDR3 region has the DNA TGTGCCAGTAGAGACAGGACTAGCGGGAGACCGAATGAGCAGTTCTTC.

V is TRBV5-1 and J is TRBJ2-1; 8 bases align to TRBD2. CDR3 size: 14 residues. Germline loops: CDR1 SGHRS, CDR2 YFSETQ. V dropped 0 bases and J dropped 7; count of bases not matched to a gene: 3. As DNA, the CDR3 is TGCGCCAGCAGCTTGGCCCGGGGGGGGAATGAGCAGTTCTTC. It specifies CASSLARGGNEQFF.

The CDR3 spells CASSDSSGRALSSYNEQFF. The CDR3, as DNA: TGTGCCAGCAGCGACAGTAGCGGGAGGGCCCTTTCCTCCTACAATGAGCAGTTCTTC. This rearrangement joins TRBV9 to TRBJ2-1; 11 bases are shared with TRBD2. Germline trimming cut 3 bases from V and 0 bases from J; bases unmatched to any gene: 11. Germline CDR1 reads SGDLS; CDR2 reads YYNGEE. The CDR3 contains 19 residues.

The chain is built from TRBV6-6 and TRBJ2-4, with 7 bases aligning to TRBD1. The CDR3 length is 14 residues. Germline V gives CDR1 MNHNY, CDR2 SVGAGI (reference sequence). V lost 7 bases and J lost 1; bases outside the gene matches: 4. As DNA, the CDR3 is TGTGCCAGCATGTTGACAGGGGCCAAAAACATTCAGTACTTC. Its protein product is CASMLTGAKNIQYF.

The chain uses TRBV27 and TRBJ2-5, with 9 bases fitting TRBD1. Trimming cost V 8 bases and J 5 bases; bases outside gene matches: 3. In germline, CDR1 is MNHEY, CDR2 SMNVEV (reference sequence). This CDR3 comprises 12 residues. CDR3 amino acids: CASGTGWETQYF. CDR3 coding DNA: TGTGCCAGCGGGACAGGGTGGGAGACCCAGTACTTC.

This chain uses TRBV6-5 with TRBJ2-1, with TRBD2 matching 9 bases. The ends lost 6 bases at V and 7 bases at J; junction bases unmatched: 10. The CDR3 consists of 15 residues. CDR1 is MNHEY and CDR2 is SVGAGI in the germline V gene. CDR3 sequence reads: CASSLGSGSENEQFF. CDR3 DNA: TGTGCCAGCAGCTTGGGTAGCGGGAGTGAAAATGAGCAGTTCTTC.

This clone has just one count. This chain links TRBV7-2 with TRBJ2-1, with 11 bases identical to TRBD2. J gave up 0 bases and V 5 bases, and 12 bases lay outside the gene matches. This CDR3 spans 19 amino acids. Germline lookup yields CDR1 SGHTA and CDR2 FQGNSA. CDR3 loop: CASSGLAGGVLSSYNEQFF. The DNA of the CDR3 is TGTGCCAGCAGCGGTCTAGCGGGAGGTGTCTTGAGCTCCTACAATGAGCAGTTCTTC.

The rearrangement links TRBV9 to TRBJ1-2; 7 bases agree with TRBD1. CDR1 is SGDLS and CDR2 is YYNGEE in the germline V gene. V dropped 4 bases and J dropped 2; count of bases not matched to a gene: 5. This CDR3 region has 14 residues. The CDR3 spells CASSRDRLNYGYTF. The CDR3, as DNA: TGTGCCAGCAGCCGGGACAGACTAAACTATGGCTACACCTTC.

The V call is TRBV4-3, the J call TRBJ2-7; a weak D match, TRBD2 (5 bases). The CDR3 runs 13 residues. Germline-derived CDR1 and CDR2 are LGHNA and YSLEER. V was cut by 4 bases and J by 5 bases, with 12 bases left in between. DNA of the CDR3: TGCGCCAGCAGCCGAGCACTGCGGGACGAGCAGTACTTC. Translating it yields CASSRALRDEQYF.

This clone was detected once. The V and J genes are TRBV5-6 and TRBJ2-5, with D uncertain. CDR1 is SGHDT and CDR2 is YYEEEE in the germline V gene. This CDR3 spans 17 amino acids. Trimming took 1 base from V and 7 from J, leaving 23 bases between them. CDR3 coding DNA: TGTGCCAGCAGCTTGAGTGGTCCCGGCAGGCAAGTTGGGACCCAGTACTTC. Protein sequence: CASSLSGPGRQVGTQYF.

This clone was seen just once. The chain links TRBV7-9 to TRBJ2-1; 7 nucleotides agree with TRBD2. Losses at the gene ends were 6 bases for V and 7 bases for J; bases not matched to a gene: 12. This CDR3 has 15 amino acids. Germline V gives CDR1 SEHNR, CDR2 FQNEAQ (reference sequence). The chain's CDR3 is CASRVTSSRRNEQFF. The CDR3 DNA sequence: TGTGCCAGCAGGGTGACTAGCTCCCGGAGAAATGAGCAGTTCTTC.

This sequence joins TRBV15 and TRBJ2-2; TRBD2 is a possible D gene (6 bases). V lost 1 base, J lost 6 bases, and 15 bases lay in between. Germline CDR1 and CDR2: LNHNV and YYDKDF (reference sequence). The CDR3 is 16 residues long. CDR3 nucleotides: TGTGCCACCAGCAGAGGTCCAGCGGGTAACCCCGGGGAGCTGTTTTTT. Residues: CATSRGPAGNPGELFF.

The genes are TRBV6-1 and TRBJ2-3, with D tentatively TRBD1 (6 bases). CDR1 is MNHNS, CDR2 SASEGT, per germline. This CDR3 region has 15 residues. V shed 11 bases and J shed 2 bases, with 20 bases lying between them. The CDR3 DNA sequence: TGTGCCTGTATAAGGGCAGGGGTAAACACAGATACGCAGTATTTT. Amino acid sequence: CACIRAGVNTDTQYF.

The chain combines TRBV30 with TRBJ2-1; 8 nucleotides align to TRBD2. CDR1 GTSNPN and CDR2 SVGIG come from the germline V gene (reference sequence). J gave up 9 bases and V 1 base, and 5 bases lay outside the gene matches. The CDR3 is 13 amino acids. The CDR3 loop reads CAWSGVGRGEQFF. In nucleotides, the CDR3 is TGTGCCTGGAGTGGTGTCGGGAGGGGTGAGCAGTTCTTC.

This clone appeared a single time. The chain joins TRBV14 to TRBJ1-1; weak D call: TRBD1 (5 bases). Trimming stripped 6 bases from V and 0 bases from J, with 8 bases between. This CDR3 is built from 13 residues. Germline V gene lookup returns CDR1 SGHDN and CDR2 FVKESK. The CDR3, as DNA: TGTGCCAGCAGGGGGGGGATGAACACTGAAGCTTTCTTT. This translates into CASRGGMNTEAFF.

The chain carries TRBV28 and TRBJ1-4; maybe TRBD1 (6 bases). Between the trimmed V and J ends, which lost 3 bases and 5 bases, there was a span of 13 bases. The germline gives CDR1 MDHEN, CDR2 SYDVKM. The CDR3 has 15 amino acids. Here the CDR3 DNA reads TGTGCCAGCAGTTTGGGGGGGGCTGGAAATGAAAAACTGTTTTTT. Translated, it gives CASSLGGAGNEKLFF. Using reference TRBV28 and TRBJ1-4 for the parts outside the CDR3, the full variable domain is DVKVTQSSRYLVKRTGEKVFLECVQDMDHENMFWYRQDPGLGLRLIYFSYDVKMKEKGDIPEGYSVSREKKERFSLILESASTNQTSMYLCASSLGGAGNEKLFFGSGTQLSVL.